This passage covers 19 T cell receptor beta chains from one sample sequenced in a study of beta chain features in type 1 diabetes. General study results and limits: For Type 1 diabetes patients, all four CD4+ subsets carried TCRB CDR3s that were moderately but significantly shorter.

These receptors' targets are unknown. Investigators reverse transcribed all isolated RNA, so they sequenced expressed TCRB transcripts. The method was immunoSEQ multiplex PCR; TCRdb's version includes in-frame clones alone and lacks a portion of them. The table includes 150,000 to 200,000 clones, approximately 10% detected once. The sample taken for sequencing was central memory CD4+ T cells from blood. The receptors stem from a woman in her 30s with type 1 diabetes.

The chain has TRBV4-2 and TRBJ2-3; D possibly corresponds to TRBD2 (6 bases). From germline, CDR1 is LGHNA and CDR2 YNFKEQ. V was trimmed by 4 bases and J by 2 bases, leaving 10 bases between them. This CDR3 is 14 amino acids long. The CDR3 nucleotides read TGTGCCAGCAGCCCAAGCGGGCCCACAGATACGCAGTATTTT. Its protein is CASSPSGPTDTQYF.

This chain links TRBV6-5 with TRBJ2-7; perhaps TRBD2 as D (5 bases). CDR1 is MNHEY, CDR2 SVGAGI, per germline. V lost 7 bases, J lost 0 bases, and 10 bases lay in between. The CDR3 is 13 residues long. CDR3 bases: TGTGCCAGCACCCTTCGGGACTCCTACGAGCAGTACTTC. This translates into CASTLRDSYEQYF.

This chain links TRBV19 with TRBJ2-1, with 8 bases lining up with TRBD2. The CDR3 contains 17 residues. Germline lookup yields CDR1 LNHDA and CDR2 SQIVND (reference sequence). V lost 6 bases, J lost 0 bases, and 10 bases stayed unmatched. The CDR3 region is CASRRSGNQGSYNEQFF. As DNA, the CDR3 is TGTGCCAGTAGACGTAGCGGGAACCAGGGCTCCTACAATGAGCAGTTCTTC.

Only a few counts were recorded for this clone. The chain couples TRBV5-1 to TRBJ2-5, with TRBD2 matching 9 bases. The CDR3 is 14 amino acids. The junction had 6 bases not matched to a gene; V was cut back by 4 bases and J by 5 bases. Germline values: CDR1 SGHRS, CDR2 YFSETQ. In DNA, the CDR3 is TGCGCCAGCAGCAGGGGACTAGCCTTGGAGACCCAGTACTTC. Translating gives CASSRGLALETQYF. The entire variable domain, with the rest obtained from reference TRBV5-1 and TRBJ2-5, is as follows: KAGVTQTPRYLIKTRGQQVTLSCSPISGHRSVSWYQQTPGQGLQFLFEYFSETQRNKGNFPGRFSGRQFSNSRSEMNVSTLELGDSALYLCASSRGLALETQYFGPGTRLLVL.

This clone appeared a few times. This chain links TRBV5-1 with TRBJ1-1; 9 bases agree with TRBD1. Germline V gene lookup returns CDR1 SGHRS and CDR2 YFSETQ. The CDR3 is 15 residues long. With V trimmed by 6 bases and J by 5 bases, 11 bases remained unmatched. Written as DNA, the CDR3 is TGCGCCAGCAATGGTCCGGGACAGGGTGCGACTGAAGCTTTCTTT. It yields the protein CASNGPGQGATEAFF.

V gene TRBV11-2 combines with J gene TRBJ2-3; unclear D gene. Trimming removed 1 base from V and 4 bases from J, with 12 bases in between. The CDR3 covers 15 residues. Germline-derived CDR1 and CDR2 are SGHAT and FQNNGV. The CDR3 loop is CASSLVGSPADTQYF. In nucleotides, the CDR3 is TGTGCCAGCAGCTTAGTGGGTAGCCCCGCAGATACGCAGTATTTT.

CDR3 DNA sequence: TGTGCCAGCAGCTTAGATCTCGGGGGTTTTCAGCCCCAGCATTTT. Amino acids: CASSLDLGGFQPQHF. The chain links TRBV7-2 to TRBJ1-5, with D maybe TRBD1 (5 bases). The CDR3 totals 15 residues. Trimming cost V 1 base and J 6 bases, with 13 bases left between them. CDR1 and CDR2 from the germline V gene are SGHTA and FQGNSA. Full variable domain (rest looked up from reference TRBV7-2 and TRBJ1-5): GAGVSQSPSNKVTEKGKDVELRCDPISGHTALYWYRQSLGQGLEFLIYFQGNSAPDKSGLPSDRFSAERTGGSVSTLTIQRTQQEDSAVYLCASSLDLGGFQPQHFGDGTRLSIL.

This clone was recorded a few times. V usage is TRBV11-2 and J usage is TRBJ2-6; D remains ambiguous. Germline CDR1 is SGHAT and CDR2 is FQNNGV. The CDR3 is 15 residues long. Trimming took off 5 bases at V and 4 bases at J, with 12 bases between the two ends. This chain's CDR3 is CASSPQVSGANVLTF. CDR3 DNA: TGTGCCAGCAGCCCCCAGGTTTCAGGGGCCAACGTCCTGACTTTC.

As regards this clone: Additional DNA sequences in this sample encode the identical CDR3. This chain joins TRBV7-9 and TRBJ2-7; TRBD2 matches 11 bases. Germline V gene sequence: CDR1 SEHNR, CDR2 FQNEAQ (reference sequence). This CDR3 region has 14 residues. V was pared by 3 bases and J by 3 bases, with 1 base of the junction left unmatched. The CDR3 coding sequence is TGTGCCAGCAGCTTTACTAGCGGGAGCTACGAGCAGTACTTC. It is translated as CASSFTSGSYEQYF.

This clone was seen a handful of times. The identical CDR3 is also encoded by other nucleotide sequences in the sample. V gene TRBV19 combines with J gene TRBJ1-1; D gene ambiguous. Trimming stripped 3 bases from V and 1 base from J, with 6 bases between. The CDR3 spans 13 residues. CDR1 LNHDA and CDR2 SQIVND come from the germline V gene (reference sequence). The CDR3 here is CASSMTGNTEAFF. CDR3 DNA: TGTGCCAGTAGTATGACTGGGAACACTGAAGCTTTCTTT.

The rearrangement links TRBV5-6 to TRBJ1-1, with 7 positions matching TRBD1. Germline V CDR1 and CDR2: SGHDT, YYEEEE. This CDR3 region has 13 residues. Trimming at V came to 1 base and at J to 6 bases, leaving 3 bases not matched to a gene. The CDR3 DNA reads TGTGCCAGCAGCTTGTACAGGGGAGCTGAAGCTTTCTTT. As protein: CASSLYRGAEAFF.

V and J are TRBV7-3 and TRBJ2-3; 8 bases fit TRBD2. Germline V gene sequence: CDR1 SGHTA, CDR2 FQGTGA. After removal of 8 bases from V and 4 bases from J, the junction contained 5 bases not matched to a gene. The CDR3 consists of 13 residues. CDR3 coding DNA: TGTGCCAGCTCCCCGGGAGGGGCAGATACGCAGTATTTT. Protein sequence: CASSPGGADTQYF.

This chain uses TRBV19 with TRBJ1-5; 9 bases match TRBD1. The length of the CDR3 is 13 residues. The germline V gene has CDR1 LNHDA and CDR2 SQIVND (reference sequence). The V and J ends lost 9 bases and 5 bases, in that order; junction bases with no gene match: 5. The CDR3 coding sequence is TGTGCCAGCGGGACAGGGCGGGATCAGCCCCAGCATTTT. Its protein product is CASGTGRDQPQHF.

This clone came up a few times. The chain couples TRBV7-9 to TRBJ2-7, with D perhaps matching TRBD2 (5 bases). From germline, CDR1 is SEHNR and CDR2 FQNEAQ (reference sequence). The CDR3 consists of 13 residues. The V gene lost 1 base and the J gene lost 7 bases, with 11 bases spanning the gap. CDR3 loop: CASSLVRDSEQYF. The CDR3 DNA sequence: TGTGCCAGCAGCTTAGTCCGGGATTCGGAGCAGTACTTC.

This clone has only a few counts. The chain has TRBV5-6 and TRBJ2-1; 7 bases fit TRBD2. V dropped 0 bases and J dropped 3; count of bases not matched to a gene: 9. This CDR3 comprises 17 residues. Germline CDR1 is SGHDT and CDR2 is YYEEEE. The CDR3 here is CASSLVSSGNHYNEQFF. CDR3 DNA: TGTGCCAGCAGCTTGGTGTCTAGCGGTAATCACTACAATGAGCAGTTCTTC.

The chain links TRBV5-5 to TRBJ2-1, with 11 bases matching TRBD2. This CDR3 is built from 14 residues. With V trimmed by 5 bases and J by 12 bases, 10 bases remained unmatched. Per germline, CDR1 SGHKS and CDR2 YYEKEE (reference sequence). CDR3 loop: CASRSGLAGWVQFF. The CDR3 bases are TGTGCCAGCAGGAGTGGACTAGCGGGTTGGGTGCAGTTCTTC.

V usage is TRBV27 and J usage is TRBJ2-1, with 9 bases fitting TRBD2. The ends lost 6 bases at V and 2 bases at J; junction bases unmatched: 2. The CDR3 covers 14 residues. Germline assignment: CDR1 MNHEY and CDR2 SMNVEV (reference sequence). CDR3: CASRSGGTYNEQFF. The CDR3 coding sequence is TGTGCCAGCAGAAGCGGGGGGACCTACAATGAGCAGTTCTTC.

This clone was recorded a few times. This chain joins TRBV18 and TRBJ2-7; D perhaps matches TRBD1 (6 bases). Deletions cut 2 bases from V and 6 bases from J, with 11 bases between. Germline-derived CDR1 and CDR2 are KGHSH and LQKENI. This CDR3 is built from 13 residues. The CDR3 DNA reads TGTGCCAGCTCACCAACGGACAGTACCGAGCAGTACTTC. This translates into CASSPTDSTEQYF.

There are a few counts of this clone. The chain has TRBV13 and TRBJ1-1; 7 bases align to TRBD1. Germline loops: CDR1 PRHDT, CDR2 FYEKMQ (reference sequence). The CDR3 is made up of 14 amino acids. The V and J ends lost 1 base and 3 bases, in that order; junction bases with no gene match: 2. The CDR3 reads CASSLETGYTEAFF. As DNA, the CDR3 is TGTGCCAGCAGCTTAGAGACAGGGTACACTGAAGCTTTCTTT.